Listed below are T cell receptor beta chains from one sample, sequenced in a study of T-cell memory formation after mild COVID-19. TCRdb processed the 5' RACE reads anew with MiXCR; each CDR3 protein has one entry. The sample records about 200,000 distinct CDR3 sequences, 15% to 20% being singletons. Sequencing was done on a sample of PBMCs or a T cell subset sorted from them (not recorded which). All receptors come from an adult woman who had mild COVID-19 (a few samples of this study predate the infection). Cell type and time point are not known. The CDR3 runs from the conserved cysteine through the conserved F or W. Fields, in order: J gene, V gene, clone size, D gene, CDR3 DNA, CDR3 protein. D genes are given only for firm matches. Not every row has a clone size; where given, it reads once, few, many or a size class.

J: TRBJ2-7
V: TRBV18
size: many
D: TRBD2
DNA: TGTGCCAGCTCACCACCGGGACTAGCCCTCTACGAGCAGTACTTC
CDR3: CASSPPGLALYEQYF

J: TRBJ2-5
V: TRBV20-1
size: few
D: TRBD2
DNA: TGCAGTGCTAGAGCGGGACTAGCTGGGGAGACCCAGTACTTC
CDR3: CSARAGLAGETQYF

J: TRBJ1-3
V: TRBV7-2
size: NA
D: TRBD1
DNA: TGTGCCAGCAGCCCGATGACAGGGGTTGGAAACACCATATATTTT
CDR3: CASSPMTGVGNTIYF

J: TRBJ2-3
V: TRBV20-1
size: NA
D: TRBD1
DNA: TGCAGTGCCCGGCGCTCCGGACAGGACTTTCTTATGGATACGCAGTATTTT
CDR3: CSARRSGQDFLMDTQYF

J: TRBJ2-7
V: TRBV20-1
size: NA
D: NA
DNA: TGCAGTGCTGGGGGGCCTCCAACCTACGAGCAGTACTTC
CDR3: CSAGGPPTYEQYF

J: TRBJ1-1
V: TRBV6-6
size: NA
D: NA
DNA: TGTGCCAGCATTAATCCACAGGGTGGGTCTGAAGCTTTCTTT
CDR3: CASINPQGGSEAFF

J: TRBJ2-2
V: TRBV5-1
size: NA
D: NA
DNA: TGCGCCAGCAGCTTGCCCTCGGGCACCGGGGAGCTGTTTTTT
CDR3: CASSLPSGTGELFF

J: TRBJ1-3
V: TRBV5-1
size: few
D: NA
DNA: TGCGCCAGCAGCTTGGAGGGAATGAGCTCTGGAAACACCATATATTTT
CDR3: CASSLEGMSSGNTIYF

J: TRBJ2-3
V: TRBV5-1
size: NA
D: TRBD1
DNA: TGCGCCAGCAGCTTGGGGGGACAGGGGAACACAGATACGCAGTATTTT
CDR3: CASSLGGQGNTDTQYF

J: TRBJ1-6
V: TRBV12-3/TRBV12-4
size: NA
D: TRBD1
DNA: TGTGCCAGCAGTGGGACAGGGGGTAGGAATTCACCCCTCCACTTT
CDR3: CASSGTGGRNSPLHF

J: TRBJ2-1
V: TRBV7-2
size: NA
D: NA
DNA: TGTGCCAGCAGCTTAGGAGGCCCGACGGTCGCCAATGAGCAGTTCTTC
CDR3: CASSLGGPTVANEQFF

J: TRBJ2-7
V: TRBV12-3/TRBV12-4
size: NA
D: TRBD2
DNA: TGTGCCAGCAGACTAGCGGGGGTCTACGAGCAGTACTTC
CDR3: CASRLAGVYEQYF

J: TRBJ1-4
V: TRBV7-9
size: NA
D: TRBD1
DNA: TGTGCCAGCAGCTTAATCGGAGGGGGCGAACTGTTTTTT
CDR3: CASSLIGGGELFF

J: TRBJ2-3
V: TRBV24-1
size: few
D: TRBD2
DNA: TGTGCCACCGCCGGGACTAGCGGGACCGGTACAGATACGCAGTATTTT
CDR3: CATAGTSGTGTDTQYF

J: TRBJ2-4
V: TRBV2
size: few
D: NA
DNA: TGTGCCAGCAGTAAGGACACTGAAAACATTCAGTACTTC
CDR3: CASSKDTENIQYF

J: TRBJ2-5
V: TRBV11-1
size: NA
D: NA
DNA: TGTGCCAGCAGCTTATTCGGTGCATCGGGTGGGACCCAGTACTTC
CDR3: CASSLFGASGGTQYF

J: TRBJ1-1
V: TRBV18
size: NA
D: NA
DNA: TGTGCCAGCTCACCACCGCGATCTACAGCGAACACTGAAGCTTTCTTT
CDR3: CASSPPRSTANTEAFF

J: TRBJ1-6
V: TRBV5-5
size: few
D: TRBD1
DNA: TGTGCCAGCAGCTTGGCTGGGACAGAGATTAATTCACCCCTCCACTTT
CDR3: CASSLAGTEINSPLHF

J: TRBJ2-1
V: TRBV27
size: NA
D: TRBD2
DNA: TGTGCCAGCAGGTCTAGCGGGATCACCCATGAGCAGTTCTTC
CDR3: CASRSSGITHEQFF

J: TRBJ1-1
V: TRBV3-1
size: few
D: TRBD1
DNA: TGTGCCAGCAGCCAAGGGACAGGGGATCTAACTGAAGCTTTCTTT
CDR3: CASSQGTGDLTEAFF

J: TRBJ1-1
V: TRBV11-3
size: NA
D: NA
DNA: TGTGCCAGCAGCCAGGCGGGGGCGCGGACTGAAGCTTTCTTT
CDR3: CASSQAGARTEAFF

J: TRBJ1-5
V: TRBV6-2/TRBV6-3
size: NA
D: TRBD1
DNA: TGTGCCAGCAGTAGGGACAGCCAGTACAAGCCCCAGCATTTT
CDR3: CASSRDSQYKPQHF

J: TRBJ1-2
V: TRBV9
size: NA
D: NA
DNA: TGTGCCAGCAGCGTAGAAGATTCTAACTATGGCTACACCTTC
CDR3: CASSVEDSNYGYTF

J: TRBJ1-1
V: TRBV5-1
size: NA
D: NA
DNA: TGCGCCAGCCGACAGATGAACACTGAAGCTTTCTTT
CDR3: CASRQMNTEAFF

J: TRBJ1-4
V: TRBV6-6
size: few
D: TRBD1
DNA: TGTGCCAGCACCAGGGACAGGGGAAAACTGTTTTTT
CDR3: CASTRDRGKLFF

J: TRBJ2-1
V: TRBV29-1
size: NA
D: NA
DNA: TGCAGCGTTGTGTGGGGCCCCAGGAATGAGCAGTTCTTC
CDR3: CSVVWGPRNEQFF

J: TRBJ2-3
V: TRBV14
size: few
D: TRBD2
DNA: TGTGCCAGCAGCCGGATCACTAGCGCCGGGGCGGATACGCAGTATTTT
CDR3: CASSRITSAGADTQYF

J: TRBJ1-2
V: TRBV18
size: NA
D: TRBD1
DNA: TGTGCCAGCTCACCACGTCCCCACACCCGGACAGGGGGCTATGGCTACACCTTC
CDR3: CASSPRPHTRTGGYGYTF

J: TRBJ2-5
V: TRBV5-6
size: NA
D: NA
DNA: TGTGCCAGCAGCTTGGGCTTGCCAGGCGATGGACAAGAGACCCAGTACTTC
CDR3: CASSLGLPGDGQETQYF

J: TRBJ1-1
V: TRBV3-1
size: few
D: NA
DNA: TGTGCCAGCAGCCAATTAGGGGCGAGAATGAACACTGAAGCTTTCTTT
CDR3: CASSQLGARMNTEAFF

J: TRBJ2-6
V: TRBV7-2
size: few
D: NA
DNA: TGTGCCAGCAGCCTTCAAATCTCTGGGGCCAACGTCCTGACTTTC
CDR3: CASSLQISGANVLTF

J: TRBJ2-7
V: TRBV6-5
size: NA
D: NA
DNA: TGTGCCAGCAGTTACGATTCGTGGCAGTACTTC
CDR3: CASSYDSWQYF

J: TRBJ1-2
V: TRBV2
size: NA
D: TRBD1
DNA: TGTGCCAGCAAGGGGGAGCAGGGGGCTAGCTATGGCTACACCTTC
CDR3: CASKGEQGASYGYTF

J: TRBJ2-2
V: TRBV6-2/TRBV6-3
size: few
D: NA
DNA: TGTGCCAGCAGTTACGGTCCAGGGTCCACCGGGGAGCTGTTTTTT
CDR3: CASSYGPGSTGELFF

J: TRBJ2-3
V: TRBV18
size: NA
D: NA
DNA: TGTGCCAGCTCACCACAGGGCGGGTTGACAGATACGCAGTATTTT
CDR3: CASSPQGGLTDTQYF

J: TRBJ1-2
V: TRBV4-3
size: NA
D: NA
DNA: TGCGCCAGCAGCCAGTCCCTAAGCAGGGCTGGCTACACCTTC
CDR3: CASSQSLSRAGYTF

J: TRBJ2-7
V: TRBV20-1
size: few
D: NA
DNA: TGCAGTGCCCCGAGCCCGAGTGGGATCTACGAGCAGTACTTC
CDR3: CSAPSPSGIYEQYF

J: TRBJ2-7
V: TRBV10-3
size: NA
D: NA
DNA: TGTGCCATCAGCAAAACTTCGAACTCCTACGAGCAGTACTTC
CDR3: CAISKTSNSYEQYF

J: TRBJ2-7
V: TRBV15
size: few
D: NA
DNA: TGTGCCACCAGCAGAGAATGGCAGGCCTCCTACGAGCAGTACTTC
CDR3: CATSREWQASYEQYF

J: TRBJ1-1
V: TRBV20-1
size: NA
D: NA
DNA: TGCAGTGCCTCATGGGGGATGAACACTGAAGCTTTCTTT
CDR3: CSASWGMNTEAFF

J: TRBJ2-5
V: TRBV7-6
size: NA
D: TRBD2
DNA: TGTGCCAGCAGCTGGCACCGACTAGCGGGAGGGCCGGAGACCCAGTACTTC
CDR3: CASSWHRLAGGPETQYF

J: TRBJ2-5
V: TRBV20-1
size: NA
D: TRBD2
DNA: TGCAGTGCTAGAAAGCCGGGGGGAGAGACCCAGTACTTC
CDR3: CSARKPGGETQYF

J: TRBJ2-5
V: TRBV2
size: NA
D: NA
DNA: TGTGCCAGCAGTGAGGCCAGGACCTTCCAAGAGACCCAGTACTTC
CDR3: CASSEARTFQETQYF

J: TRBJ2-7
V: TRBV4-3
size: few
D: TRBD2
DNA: TGCGCCAGCAGCCATTGGGGTCTAGCGGGAGCAACCTACGAGCAGTACTTC
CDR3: CASSHWGLAGATYEQYF

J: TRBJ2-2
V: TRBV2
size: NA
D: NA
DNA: TGTGCCAGCGTGGGGGGCCCGAACACCGGGGAGCTGTTTTTT
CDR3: CASVGGPNTGELFF

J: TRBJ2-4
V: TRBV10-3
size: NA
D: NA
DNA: TGTGCCATCAGTGAAGCGGCAGGGGTGATGGGAGCCAAAAACATTCAGTACTTC
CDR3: CAISEAAGVMGAKNIQYF

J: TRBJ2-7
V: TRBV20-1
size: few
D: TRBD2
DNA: TGCAGTGCTAGAGACGGGGGGGGACCAAGCTACGAGCAGTACTTC
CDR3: CSARDGGGPSYEQYF

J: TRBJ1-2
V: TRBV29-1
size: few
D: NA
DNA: TGCAGCGTTGAAGTAATTGAATCAGCAGGGAGCTATGGCTACACCTTC
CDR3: CSVEVIESAGSYGYTF

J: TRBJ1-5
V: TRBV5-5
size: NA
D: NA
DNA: TGTGCCAGCAGCTTGATTGTGGCAGCTCGAGGGCAGCCCCAGCATTTT
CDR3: CASSLIVAARGQPQHF

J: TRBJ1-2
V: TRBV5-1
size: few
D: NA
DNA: TGCGCCAGCAGCTTGGGCGGACCCGGCTATGGCTACACCTTC
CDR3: CASSLGGPGYGYTF

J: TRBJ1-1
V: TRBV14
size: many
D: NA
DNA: TGTGCCAGCAGCCAAGGCAGGAACACTGAAGCTTTCTTT
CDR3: CASSQGRNTEAFF

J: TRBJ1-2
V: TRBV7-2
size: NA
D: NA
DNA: TGTGCCAGCAGCTTATTCGGCGTGGCAGCAAAAAACTATGGCTACACCTTC
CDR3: CASSLFGVAAKNYGYTF

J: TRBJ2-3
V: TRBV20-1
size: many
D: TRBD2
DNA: TGCAGTGCTAGTCGGGGTTTGCGGGAGGGCTCCTGGTATTTT
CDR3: CSASRGLREGSWYF

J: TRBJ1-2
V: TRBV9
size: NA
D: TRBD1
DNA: TGTGCCAGCAGCTCGGGACAGGGGGATGGCTACACCTTC
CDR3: CASSSGQGDGYTF